Listed here are 12 T cell receptor beta chains from one sample, sequenced in a study of blood T cells in healthy people across ages. For the second PCR, which ran for about 7 to 12 cycles, a sample-barcoded 5' primer and a J-beta primer mix were used. TCRdb reprocessed the 5' RACE reads with MiXCR, giving one entry per CDR3 protein. This table holds fewer than 1 million distinct CDR3 sequences, more than 40% found once. Sequenced sample: blood. The receptors here all came from a man in his 60s in good health.

The sample holds a few counts of this clonotype. The chain couples TRBV7-8 to TRBJ2-3; 10 bases are shared with TRBD1. This CDR3 is 19 amino acids long. The germline V gene has CDR1 SGHVS and CDR2 FQNEAQ. After removal of 1 base from V and 0 bases from J, the junction contained 10 bases not matched to a gene. The CDR3 DNA reads TGTGCCAGCAGCTTAGATAGGGACAGGGGCTTTACTAGCACAGATACGCAGTATTTT. Translating it yields CASSLDRDRGFTSTDTQYF.

This rearrangement joins TRBV20-1 to TRBJ1-5; 9 bases are shared with TRBD1. Looked up from germline, CDR1 is DFQATT and CDR2 is SNEGSKA (reference sequence). CDR3 length: 15 amino acids. V lost 5 bases and J lost 7; bases outside the gene matches: 12. The CDR3, as DNA: TGCAGTGCTTCGTCCCGGGACAGGGTAGGACAGCCCCAGCATTTT. Amino acids: CSASSRDRVGQPQHF.

CDR3 nucleotides: TGCAGTGCTAGGTACCTTACTAATGAGCAGTTCTTC. Translated, it gives CSARYLTNEQFF. The chain is built from TRBV20-1 and TRBJ2-1; D not resolved. The CDR3 covers 12 residues. V lost 3 bases to trimming and J lost 7 bases, with 10 bases between them. The V gene's germline CDR1 is DFQATT and CDR2 SNEGSKA (reference sequence).

The rearrangement uses TRBV11-2 and TRBJ2-7, with TRBD2 identical over 7 bases. V shed 5 bases and J 2 bases; nucleotides not matched to a gene: 9. This CDR3 is 15 amino acids long. Germline CDR1 SGHAT, CDR2 FQNNGV. The chain's CDR3 is CASSMLAGVTYEQYF. In DNA form, the CDR3 reads TGTGCCAGCAGCATGCTTGCGGGGGTCACCTACGAGCAGTACTTC.

This clonotype was observed a few times. The chain is built from TRBV4-3 and TRBJ2-5, with 8 bases identical to TRBD1. Germline-derived CDR1 and CDR2 are LGHNA and YSLEER. The V gene end was trimmed by 0 bases and the J gene end by 5 bases; junction bases not matched to a gene: 11. The CDR3 is 17 residues long. The CDR3 loop is CASSQDPLGQGKETQYF. CDR3 DNA sequence: TGCGCCAGCAGCCAAGATCCCCTCGGACAGGGCAAGGAGACCCAGTACTTC.

The chain uses TRBV27 and TRBJ1-1, with D perhaps matching TRBD1 (5 bases). The germline V and J ends were trimmed by 6 bases and 7 bases, with 9 bases remaining between them. Germline V lookup: CDR1 MNHEY, CDR2 SMNVEV (reference sequence). The length of the CDR3 is 11 residues. CDR3 nucleotide sequence: TGTGCCAGCAGGCGAACAGGTGAAGCTTTCTTT. Translated: CASRRTGEAFF.

The rearrangement links TRBV28 to TRBJ1-2; 8 nucleotides align to TRBD1. The CDR3 contains 15 residues. V gave up 7 bases and J gave up 8 bases; unmatched junction bases: 15. CDR1 and CDR2 (germline): MDHEN, SYDVKM. The CDR3 loop is CASNSPGQGTWGYTF. CDR3 DNA sequence: TGTGCCAGCAACAGTCCAGGACAGGGTACCTGGGGCTACACCTTC.

This clonotype occurred a few times. The rearrangement links TRBV20-1 to TRBJ1-2; TRBD1 matches 8 bases. CDR1 is DFQATT, CDR2 SNEGSKA, per germline (reference sequence). The CDR3 is made up of 12 amino acids. V was pared by 3 bases and J by 8 bases, with 5 bases of the junction left unmatched. The chain's CDR3 is CSASSRGLGYTF. In nucleotides, the CDR3 is TGCAGTGCTAGTTCCAGGGGGCTCGGCTACACCTTC.

As concerns this clonotype: One end of the junction varies from germline; a read error may be responsible. The genes are TRBV20-1 and TRBJ2-5; TRBD2 matches 8 bases. The germline CDR1 and CDR2 sequences are DFQATT and SNEGSKA (reference sequence). CDR3 length: 15 amino acids. CDR3 nucleotides: TGCAGGGCTAGGGCGCTAGCGGGCGTACAAGAGACCCAGTACTTC. Translating it yields CRARALAGVQETQYF.

The chain carries TRBV10-3 and TRBJ2-4, with D maybe TRBD1 (6 bases). The V gene's germline CDR1 is ENHRY and CDR2 SYGVKD. The CDR3 is made up of 17 amino acids. V gave up 2 bases and J gave up 2 bases, with 16 bases separating them. DNA of the CDR3: TGTGCCATCAGTGAGGGGTTGCAGGGGATGACCAAAAACATTCAGTACTTC. Amino acids: CAISEGLQGMTKNIQYF.

This chain links TRBV18 with TRBJ2-5; 8 bases agree with TRBD1. The J call may be incorrect, as the DNA end agrees better with TRBJ2-7. Germline V gene data show CDR1 as KGHSH and CDR2 as LQKENI. The CDR3 runs to 13 residues. The CDR3 nucleotides read TGTGCCAGCTCCCCAAAGACAGGGGACGAGCAGTACTTC. As protein: CASSPKTGDEQYF.

This sequence joins TRBV12-3 or TRBV12-4 and TRBJ1-5, with D tentatively TRBD1 (6 bases). The CDR3 is 16 amino acids. The ends were cut back, 4 bases at V and 0 bases at J, with 13 bases in the middle. CDR3 nucleotide sequence: TGTGCCAGCAGTTATACAGGGACGTTTAGCAATCAGCCCCAGCATTTT. Translating gives CASSYTGTFSNQPQHF.